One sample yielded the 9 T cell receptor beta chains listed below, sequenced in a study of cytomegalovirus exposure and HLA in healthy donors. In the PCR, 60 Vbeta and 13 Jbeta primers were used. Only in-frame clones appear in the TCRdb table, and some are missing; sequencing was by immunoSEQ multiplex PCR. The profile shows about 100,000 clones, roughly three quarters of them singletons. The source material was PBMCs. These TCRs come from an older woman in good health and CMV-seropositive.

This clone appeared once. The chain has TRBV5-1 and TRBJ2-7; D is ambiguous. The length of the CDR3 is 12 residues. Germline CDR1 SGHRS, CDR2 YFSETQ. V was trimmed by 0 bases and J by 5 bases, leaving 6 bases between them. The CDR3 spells CASSLVSDEQYF. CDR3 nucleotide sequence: TGCGCCAGCAGCTTGGTTAGTGACGAGCAGTACTTC.

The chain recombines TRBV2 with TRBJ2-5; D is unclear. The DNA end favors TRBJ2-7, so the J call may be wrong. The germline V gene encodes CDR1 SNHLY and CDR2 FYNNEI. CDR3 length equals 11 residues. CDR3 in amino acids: CASSPTYEQYF. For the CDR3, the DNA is TGTGCCAGCAGTCCTACCTACGAGCAGTACTTC.

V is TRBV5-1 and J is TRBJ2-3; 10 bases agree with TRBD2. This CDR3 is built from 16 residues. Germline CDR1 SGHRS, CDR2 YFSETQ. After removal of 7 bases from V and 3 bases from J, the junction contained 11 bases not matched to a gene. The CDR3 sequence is CASSFSLAGATDTQYF. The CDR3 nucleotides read TGCGCCAGCTCGTTCTCCCTAGCGGGAGCTACAGATACGCAGTATTTT.

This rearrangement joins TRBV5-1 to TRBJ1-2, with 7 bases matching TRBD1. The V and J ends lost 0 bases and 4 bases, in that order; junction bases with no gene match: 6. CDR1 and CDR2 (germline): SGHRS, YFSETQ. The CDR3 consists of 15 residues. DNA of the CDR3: TGCGCCAGCAGCTTGGAGGTAGGGGGCGGCTATGGCTACACCTTC. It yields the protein CASSLEVGGGYGYTF.

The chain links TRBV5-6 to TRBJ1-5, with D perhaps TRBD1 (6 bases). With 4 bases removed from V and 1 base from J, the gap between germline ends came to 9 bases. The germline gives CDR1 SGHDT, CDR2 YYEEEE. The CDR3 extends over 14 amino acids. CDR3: CASSQGMSNQPQHF. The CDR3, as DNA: TGTGCCAGCAGCCAGGGGATGAGCAATCAGCCCCAGCATTTT. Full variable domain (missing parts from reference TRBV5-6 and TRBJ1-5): DAGVTQSPTHLIKTRGQQVTLRCSPKSGHDTVSWYQQALGQGPQFIFQYYEEEERQRGNFPDRFSGHQFPNYSSELNVNALLLGDSALYLCASSQGMSNQPQHFGDGTRLSIL.

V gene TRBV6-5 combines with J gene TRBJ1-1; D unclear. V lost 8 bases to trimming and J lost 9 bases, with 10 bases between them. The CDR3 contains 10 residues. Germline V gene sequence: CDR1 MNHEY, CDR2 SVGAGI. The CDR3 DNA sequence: TGTGCCAGCGCCAGTGGCAAAGCTTTCTTT. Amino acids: CASASGKAFF.

The CDR3 loop reads CASSLLRNREGRTGELFF. The DNA of the CDR3 is TGTGCCAGCAGCTTACTTCGTAACAGGGAAGGGAGAACCGGGGAGCTGTTTTTT. The gene calls are TRBV7-9 and TRBJ2-2; possible D gene TRBD1, 6 bases. The CDR3 has 18 residues. Trimming stripped 2 bases from V and 5 bases from J, with 21 bases between. The germline CDR1 and CDR2 sequences are SEHNR and FQNEAQ (reference sequence).

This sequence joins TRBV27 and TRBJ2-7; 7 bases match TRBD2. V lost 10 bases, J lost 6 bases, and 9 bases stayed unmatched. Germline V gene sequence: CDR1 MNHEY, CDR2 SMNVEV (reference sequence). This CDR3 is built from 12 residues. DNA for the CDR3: TGTGCCACCTGGCAGGGAGGGCGCGAGCAGTACTTC. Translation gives CATWQGGREQYF.

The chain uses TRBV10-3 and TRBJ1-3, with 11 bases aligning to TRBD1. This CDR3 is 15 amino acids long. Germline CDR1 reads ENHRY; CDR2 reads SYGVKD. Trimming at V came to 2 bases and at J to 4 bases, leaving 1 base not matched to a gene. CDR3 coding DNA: TGTGCCATCAGTGAGGGACAGGGGGCCGGAAACACCATATATTTT. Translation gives CAISEGQGAGNTIYF.